This T cell receptor beta chain was sequenced for a study of OX40 agonist ivuxolimab in advanced cancers. The CDR3 sequence is 13 residues long. V lost 4 bases and J lost 3, with 11 bases in between. Germline V gene data show CDR1 as SGHNT and CDR2 as YYREEE (reference sequence). Using immunoSEQ multiplex PCR, the repertoire was profiled, and TCRdb retains in-frame clones only, with some absent. Of 70,000 to 80,000 clones listed, more than 75% are singletons. The chain joins TRBV5-4 to TRBJ2-7; D might be TRBD2 (6 bases). The sample was CD4+ or CD8+ T cells sorted from blood, taken in a trial of the OX40 agonist ivuxolimab. The receptor was isolated from an adult with an advanced solid tumor such as melanoma, head and neck, liver or kidney cancer. Here the CDR3 DNA reads TGTGCCAGCAGCGCGGGGAACGGCTACGAGCAGTACTTC. Its protein product is CASSAGNGYEQYF.